Sequencing of this TCR beta chain was carried out in a study of blood T cells in healthy people across ages. A second PCR of 7 to 11 cycles used a sample-barcoded 5' primer and a J-beta primer mix. TCRdb independently ran MiXCR on the 5' RACE reads; one entry per CDR3 protein. This table holds hundreds of thousands of distinct CDR3 sequences, approximately 50% found once. This clonotype was obtained from a woman aged 55-69 years in good health. Input material: blood.

CDR3 protein: CASSVGQGYTIYF. The CDR3 region has the DNA TGTGCCAGCAGTGTGGGCCAGGGGTACACCATATATTTT. The gene calls are TRBV27 and TRBJ1-3; D perhaps matches TRBD1 (6 bases). The V and J ends lost 5 bases and 8 bases respectively, with 13 bases between them. CDR3 length equals 13 residues. Per the germline V gene, CDR1 is MNHEY and CDR2 is SMNVEV (reference sequence).